These 32 T cell receptor beta chains were all obtained from the same sample, sequenced in a study of T cell responses to AZD1222 COVID-19 vaccine (dated by TCRdb to 2020 to 2023). Interpreted using the paper, the time point label stands for: baseline before first vaccination. Libraries were constructed by the immunoSEQ multiplex PCR assay. Entries here come from immuneACCESS through TCRdb and include only in-frame sequences with V and J called. Some clones fail to appear in such tables; in the studies checked, an unresolved V gene covers under half of the shortfall, and the cause of the remainder is unknown. The sample table holds some 150,000 clones. Over 2% of the sample belongs to the ten largest clones. Specimen: peripheral blood. These receptor sequences come from an adult in good health.

The chain uses TRBV19 and TRBJ1-4; D remains unclear. Trimming left V 2 bases short and J 7 bases short, with 11 bases between. The CDR3 is made up of 14 amino acids. Germline loops: CDR1 LNHDA, CDR2 SQIVND (reference sequence). This CDR3 is CASSIRLGREKLFF. CDR3 DNA sequence: TGTGCCAGTAGTATACGGCTCGGTCGTGAAAAACTGTTTTTT.

The chain links TRBV18 to TRBJ1-1; the match to TRBD1 covers 8 bases. In germline, CDR1 is KGHSH, CDR2 LQKENI. V shed 2 bases and J 12 bases; nucleotides not matched to a gene: 5. The CDR3 extends over 12 amino acids. This CDR3 reads CASSPGQGRTFF. The CDR3 coding sequence is TGTGCCAGCTCACCAGGACAGGGTCGAACTTTCTTT.

The chain links TRBV28 to TRBJ1-6; TRBD1 aligns across 9 bases. Germline V gives CDR1 MDHEN, CDR2 SYDVKM. CDR3 size: 16 residues. Germline trimming cut 6 bases from V and 7 bases from J; bases unmatched to any gene: 10. CDR3 bases: TGTGCCAGCAGGCCGGGACAGGGTCTGGGGAATTCACCCCTCCACTTT. This codes for CASRPGQGLGNSPLHF.

The chain carries TRBV6-2 or TRBV6-3 and TRBJ1-5; tentatively, D is TRBD1 (6 bases). The germline gives CDR1 MNHEY, CDR2 SVGEGT. The CDR3 has 14 residues. Deletions cut 6 bases from V and 5 bases from J, with 14 bases between. CDR3 nucleotide sequence: TGTGCCAGCAGCCAACAGGGCTTCGATCAGCCCCAGCATTTT. Its translation is CASSQQGFDQPQHF.

The chain recombines TRBV2 with TRBJ1-6; D perhaps matches TRBD1 (5 bases). This CDR3 has 13 residues. The V end was cut by 8 bases, the J end by 10 bases, with 15 bases between. Per the germline V gene, CDR1 is SNHLY and CDR2 is FYNNEI. CDR3 sequence (DNA): TGTGCCAGCGACTTTGGGACGGGGTCACCCCTCCACTTT. Its protein product is CASDFGTGSPLHF.

This chain connects TRBV5-1 to TRBJ1-2, with D possibly being TRBD1 (6 bases). V was pared by 1 base and J by 2 bases, with 18 bases between. The CDR3 runs 17 residues. Germline CDR1 SGHRS, CDR2 YFSETQ. Here the CDR3 reads CASSLPGESGLNYGYTF. In DNA, the CDR3 is TGCGCCAGCAGCTTGCCAGGGGAATCTGGCCTAAACTATGGCTACACCTTC.

The chain links TRBV5-1 to TRBJ2-3; no clear D gene. Germline CDR1 is SGHRS and CDR2 is YFSETQ. The CDR3 is 13 amino acids. Trimming removed 6 bases at V and 0 bases at J, with 8 bases between. For the CDR3, the DNA is TGCGCCAGCACAGCTACTAGCACAGATACGCAGTATTTT. As protein: CASTATSTDTQYF. The variable domain in full, with the rest retrieved from reference TRBV5-1 and TRBJ2-3, is KAGVTQTPRYLIKTRGQQVTLSCSPISGHRSVSWYQQTPGQGLQFLFEYFSETQRNKGNFPGRFSGRQFSNSRSEMNVSTLELGDSALYLCASTATSTDTQYFGPGTRLTVL.

The V call is TRBV6-2 or TRBV6-3, the J call TRBJ1-2; possibly TRBD1 for D (6 bases). This CDR3 is built from 12 residues. V lost 4 bases to trimming and J lost 6 bases, with 9 bases between them. The germline V gene encodes CDR1 MNHEY and CDR2 SVGEGT. The CDR3 DNA follows: TGTGCCAGCAGTTGGACAGTAAATGGCTACACCTTC. Encoded protein: CASSWTVNGYTF.

This chain uses TRBV19 with TRBJ2-1; 9 nucleotides match TRBD1. This CDR3 is 15 amino acids long. Germline V gives CDR1 LNHDA, CDR2 SQIVND (reference sequence). V lost 6 bases to trimming and J lost 7 bases; unmatched junction nucleotides: 10. In DNA form, the CDR3 reads TGTGCCAGTAGCTTGGACAGGGGTGGGTCGAATGAGCAGTTCTTC. Amino acid sequence: CASSLDRGGSNEQFF.

This chain links TRBV5-1 with TRBJ1-1, with TRBD1 as a possible D gene (5 bases). Germline lookup yields CDR1 SGHRS and CDR2 YFSETQ. There are 13 residues in the CDR3. V lost 4 bases, J lost 1 base, and 8 bases lay in between. The CDR3 protein is CASSETANTEAFF. The CDR3, as DNA: TGCGCCAGCAGCGAGACAGCGAACACTGAAGCTTTCTTT.

The chain carries TRBV19 and TRBJ2-3; 10 nucleotides align to TRBD2. The CDR3 extends over 15 amino acids. The germline V gene has CDR1 LNHDA and CDR2 SQIVND (reference sequence). Trimming removed 7 bases from V and 4 bases from J; junction bases left unmatched: 8. The CDR3 here is CASMPQRGGADTQYF. As DNA, the CDR3 is TGTGCCAGTATGCCCCAGCGGGGGGGCGCAGATACGCAGTATTTT.

The chain joins TRBV6-2 or TRBV6-3 to TRBJ1-1, with 8 bases matching TRBD1. Germline values: CDR1 MNHEY, CDR2 SVGEGT. With 0 bases clipped from V and 3 bases from J, the junction kept 9 bases outside the gene matches. The CDR3 sequence is 17 residues long. The CDR3 sequence: CASSYSGQGALDTEAFF. The CDR3 DNA sequence: TGTGCCAGCAGTTACTCGGGGCAGGGGGCGTTGGACACTGAAGCTTTCTTT.

The chain couples TRBV10-1 to TRBJ2-5; D may be TRBD2 (5 bases). The germline V gene encodes CDR1 WNHNN and CDR2 SYGVQD (reference sequence). V was trimmed by 2 bases and J by 1 base, leaving 14 bases between them. This CDR3 spans 16 amino acids. CDR3 nucleotide sequence: TGCGCCAGCAGTGAGGAAAATCCGGGATCCCAAGAGACCCAGTACTTC. Translated: CASSEENPGSQETQYF.

V and J are TRBV6-4 and TRBJ1-2, with 11 nucleotides matching TRBD1. Germline values: CDR1 MRHNA, CDR2 SNTAGT. V lost 8 bases to trimming and J lost 4 bases; unmatched junction nucleotides: 12. CDR3 size: 16 residues. The CDR3 sequence is CASPWGQGGKLYGYTF. The CDR3 nucleotides read TGTGCCAGCCCCTGGGGACAGGGGGGTAAGCTCTATGGCTACACCTTC.

The rearrangement links TRBV6-5 to TRBJ1-4, with 8 bases identical to TRBD1. CDR3 length: 14 amino acids. The V gene end was trimmed by 6 bases and the J gene end by 2 bases; junction bases not matched to a gene: 2. Germline CDR1 is MNHEY and CDR2 is SVGAGI. In nucleotides, the CDR3 is TGTGCCAGCAGGACAGGGGCTACTAATGAAAAACTGTTTTTT. Its protein product is CASRTGATNEKLFF.

J is TRBJ2-1 and V is TRBV5-1; D may be TRBD2 (5 bases). V lost 4 bases and J lost 7, with 12 bases in between. The CDR3 is 13 amino acids. Germline CDR1 is SGHRS and CDR2 is YFSETQ. The CDR3: CASSPLGGNEQFF. CDR3 sequence (DNA): TGCGCCAGCAGCCCATTAGGAGGTAATGAGCAGTTCTTC. The full variable domain, with the rest looked up from reference TRBV5-1 and TRBJ2-1, is KAGVTQTPRYLIKTRGQQVTLSCSPISGHRSVSWYQQTPGQGLQFLFEYFSETQRNKGNFPGRFSGRQFSNSRSEMNVSTLELGDSALYLCASSPLGGNEQFFGPGTRLTVL.

The rearrangement links TRBV4-1 to TRBJ1-2; possible D gene TRBD1, 5 bases. V was trimmed by 0 bases and J by 6 bases, leaving 11 bases between them. This CDR3 contains 14 residues. Germline lookup yields CDR1 MGHRA and CDR2 YSYEKL. The CDR3 region is CASSQDNPGDGYTF. CDR3 bases: TGCGCCAGCAGCCAAGATAACCCGGGGGATGGCTACACCTTC.

J is TRBJ1-4 and V is TRBV28, with D possibly being TRBD1 (5 bases). Germline V gene lookup returns CDR1 MDHEN and CDR2 SYDVKM. V dropped 3 bases and J dropped 4 bases, with 12 bases sitting between them. The CDR3 length is 15 residues. The DNA of the CDR3 is TGTGCCAGCAGTTTGGGTGCAGGGCTTAATGAAAAACTGTTTTTT. Its translation: CASSLGAGLNEKLFF.

On this clone: The germline gene is not matched at one end of the junction; a read error may be the cause. The gene calls are TRBV6-2 or TRBV6-3 and TRBJ2-7; 10 bases match TRBD2. CDR1 and CDR2 (germline): MNHEY, SVGEGT. The CDR3 length is 16 residues. The CDR3 reads CASSWDRTSGSHEQYF. The CDR3 DNA sequence: TGTGCCAGCAGTTGGGACCGGACTAGCGGCTCCCACGAGCAGTACTTC.

This chain joins TRBV5-1 and TRBJ2-1; tentatively, D is TRBD1 or TRBD2 (6 bases each). V lost 2 bases and J 9 bases, leaving 12 bases between the germline ends. This CDR3 region has 13 residues. Germline-derived CDR1 and CDR2 are SGHRS and YFSETQ. The CDR3 here is CASSFTGGGEQFF. DNA of the CDR3: TGCGCCAGCAGCTTCACCGGGGGCGGTGAGCAGTTCTTC.

The J gene is TRBJ2-7, the V gene TRBV7-2; D possibly corresponds to TRBD1 (6 bases). Germline V gives CDR1 SGHTA, CDR2 FQGNSA. The CDR3 contains 14 residues. V was pared by 6 bases and J by 1 base, with 13 bases between. CDR3 nucleotides: TGTGCCAGCAGATTGGACAGACCTTCCTACGAGCAGTACTTC. Translating it yields CASRLDRPSYEQYF.

The V call is TRBV15, the J call TRBJ1-4; TRBD1 might be the D (5 bases). The germline CDR1 and CDR2 sequences are LNHNV and YYDKDF (reference sequence). This CDR3 is built from 14 residues. The V gene lost 3 bases and the J gene lost 7 bases, with 12 bases spanning the gap. Written as DNA, the CDR3 is TGTGCCACCAGCAGGGAAGGGGAGTTTGAAAAACTGTTTTTT. As protein: CATSREGEFEKLFF. Looking up the rest from reference TRBV15 and TRBJ1-4 gives the full variable domain: DAMVIQNPRYQVTQFGKPVTLSCSQTLNHNVMYWYQQKSSQAPKLLFHYYDKDFNNEADTPDNFQSRRPNTSFCFLDIRSPGLGDTAMYLCATSREGEFEKLFFGSGTQLSVL.

The chain combines TRBV6-6 with TRBJ1-3; no reliable D call. Trimming removed 0 bases at V and 4 bases at J, with 7 bases between. The length of the CDR3 is 14 residues. CDR1 MNHNY and CDR2 SVGAGI come from the germline V gene (reference sequence). CDR3 in DNA: TGTGCCAGCAGTTACTCGAATGAGGGAAACACCATATATTTT. This encodes CASSYSNEGNTIYF.

The CDR3 sequence is CASKGEFLYGYTF. The CDR3, as DNA: TGTGCCAGCAAGGGAGAATTTCTCTATGGCTACACCTTC. This sequence joins TRBV2 and TRBJ1-2; D not certain. Germline V gene sequence: CDR1 SNHLY, CDR2 FYNNEI. Trimming shortened V by 7 bases and J by 4 bases, and 13 bases separated the two germline ends. The CDR3 is 13 residues long.

This chain joins TRBV6-6 and TRBJ1-6; TRBD1 is a possible D gene (5 bases). With 6 bases removed from V and 7 bases from J, the gap between germline ends came to 19 bases. Germline-derived CDR1 and CDR2 are MNHNY and SVGAGI (reference sequence). This CDR3 comprises 16 residues. The CDR3 reads CASSHGYSGTNSPLHF. The CDR3 DNA reads as TGTGCCAGCAGCCACGGGTACAGTGGGACGAATTCACCCCTCCACTTT.

V gene TRBV30 combines with J gene TRBJ1-2; tentative D call: TRBD1 (5 bases). Trimming removed 0 bases from V and 7 bases from J, with 15 bases in between. From germline, CDR1 is GTSNPN and CDR2 SVGIG (reference sequence). The CDR3 extends over 14 amino acids. CDR3 in DNA: TGTGCCTGGAGTGTTGCTCATGGGGCCGGTGGCTACACCTTC. Protein sequence: CAWSVAHGAGGYTF.

The chain is built from TRBV28 and TRBJ2-5; D is unresolved. Trimming cost V 4 bases and J 5 bases, with 11 bases left between them. Germline V gene lookup returns CDR1 MDHEN and CDR2 SYDVKM. The CDR3 runs 13 residues. The CDR3 sequence: CASSSPDRETQYF. CDR3 in DNA: TGTGCCAGCAGTTCCCCAGATCGGGAGACCCAGTACTTC.

V and J are TRBV5-4 and TRBJ2-3; D may be TRBD1 (6 bases). The germline V and J ends were trimmed by 1 base and 2 bases, with 8 bases remaining between them. Germline lookup yields CDR1 SGHNT and CDR2 YYREEE (reference sequence). This CDR3 comprises 14 residues. In DNA form, the CDR3 reads TGTGCCAGCAGCTTGACAGGGAACACAGATACGCAGTATTTT. It is translated as CASSLTGNTDTQYF.

CDR3 loop: CASFQNYGYTF. The CDR3 DNA sequence: TGTGCCAGTTTTCAAAACTATGGCTACACCTTC. This chain links TRBV28 with TRBJ1-2; no clear D gene. V was pared by 9 bases and J by 2 bases, with 7 bases between. CDR3 size: 11 residues. Germline V gives CDR1 MDHEN, CDR2 SYDVKM.

The V call is TRBV30, the J call TRBJ1-6, with a weak D call TRBD1 (6 bases). The germline CDR1 and CDR2 sequences are GTSNPN and SVGIG (reference sequence). The CDR3 has 14 residues. V shed 0 bases and J shed 8 bases, with 11 bases lying between them. The CDR3 DNA is TGTGCCTGGAGTGTACGCCCAGGGGATTCACCCCTCCACTTT. Translation: CAWSVRPGDSPLHF.

The gene calls are TRBV6-5 and TRBJ1-1; 8 bases map to TRBD1. The germline gives CDR1 MNHEY, CDR2 SVGAGI. The V segment lost 6 bases and the J segment 4 bases; nucleotides outside the gene matches: 7. The CDR3 length is 14 residues. CDR3 DNA sequence: TGTGCCAGCAGGCCCGACAGGGGTGGCACTGAAGCTTTCTTT. Encoded protein: CASRPDRGGTEAFF.

The V gene is TRBV4-1, the J gene TRBJ2-7; D perhaps matches TRBD2 (6 bases). The CDR3 has 13 amino acids. Germline V gene data show CDR1 as MGHRA and CDR2 as YSYEKL. Trimming took 2 bases from V and 4 from J, leaving 9 bases between them. The CDR3 region is CASSQPGEYEQYF. The CDR3 region has the DNA TGCGCCAGCAGCCAACCGGGGGAATACGAGCAGTACTTC.